This T cell receptor (beta chain) was found in a study of early stage breast cancer tumors. The table came from immunoSEQ multiplex PCR; TCRdb's copy has only in-frame clones and leaves some out. The sample yields some 30,000 clones, roughly 86% seen once. Trimming took off 3 bases at V and 6 bases at J, with 9 bases between the two ends. This CDR3 contains 12 residues. Germline V CDR1 and CDR2: SNHLY, FYNNEI. This TCR derives from a person aged 50-59 years with breast cancer. The chain employs TRBV2 and TRBJ2-7; the D gene is possibly TRBD2 (5 bases). The specimen sequenced was blood. CDR3 sequence (DNA): TGTGCCAGCAGTGACGACTACCCCGAGCAGTACTTC. It encodes CASSDDYPEQYF.